What follows is one T cell receptor beta chain and its context. These data come from a study of radiotherapy plus CTLA-4 blockade in lung cancer. On the study more broadly: Objective response rate was roughly 19%; disease control rate, 25% to 35%.

The protocol was immunoSEQ multiplex PCR, while the TCRdb copy is restricted to in-frame clones and leaves out a portion. The sample gives around 100,000 clones, over 65% of which show up once; around 3% is in the top ten. Those with chemo-refractory metastatic non-small-cell lung cancer were treated with focal radiation combined with CTLA-4 blockade using ipilimumab. The V end was cut by 3 bases, the J end by 4 bases, with 13 bases between. Looked up from germline, CDR1 is MDHEN and CDR2 is SYDVKM. CDR3 length equals 15 residues. Sequencing was performed on peripheral blood, taken from a patient treated with radiotherapy plus ipilimumab. This chain connects TRBV28 to TRBJ1-5; D gene ambiguous. This clonotype was obtained from a human donor with non-small cell lung cancer that progressed on radiotherapy plus ipilimumab. Some clones in this sample may be carry-over from other donors' samples. CDR3 amino acids: CASSLALGKNQPQHF. The DNA of the CDR3 is TGTGCCAGCAGTTTGGCCCTCGGCAAAAATCAGCCCCAGCATTTT.